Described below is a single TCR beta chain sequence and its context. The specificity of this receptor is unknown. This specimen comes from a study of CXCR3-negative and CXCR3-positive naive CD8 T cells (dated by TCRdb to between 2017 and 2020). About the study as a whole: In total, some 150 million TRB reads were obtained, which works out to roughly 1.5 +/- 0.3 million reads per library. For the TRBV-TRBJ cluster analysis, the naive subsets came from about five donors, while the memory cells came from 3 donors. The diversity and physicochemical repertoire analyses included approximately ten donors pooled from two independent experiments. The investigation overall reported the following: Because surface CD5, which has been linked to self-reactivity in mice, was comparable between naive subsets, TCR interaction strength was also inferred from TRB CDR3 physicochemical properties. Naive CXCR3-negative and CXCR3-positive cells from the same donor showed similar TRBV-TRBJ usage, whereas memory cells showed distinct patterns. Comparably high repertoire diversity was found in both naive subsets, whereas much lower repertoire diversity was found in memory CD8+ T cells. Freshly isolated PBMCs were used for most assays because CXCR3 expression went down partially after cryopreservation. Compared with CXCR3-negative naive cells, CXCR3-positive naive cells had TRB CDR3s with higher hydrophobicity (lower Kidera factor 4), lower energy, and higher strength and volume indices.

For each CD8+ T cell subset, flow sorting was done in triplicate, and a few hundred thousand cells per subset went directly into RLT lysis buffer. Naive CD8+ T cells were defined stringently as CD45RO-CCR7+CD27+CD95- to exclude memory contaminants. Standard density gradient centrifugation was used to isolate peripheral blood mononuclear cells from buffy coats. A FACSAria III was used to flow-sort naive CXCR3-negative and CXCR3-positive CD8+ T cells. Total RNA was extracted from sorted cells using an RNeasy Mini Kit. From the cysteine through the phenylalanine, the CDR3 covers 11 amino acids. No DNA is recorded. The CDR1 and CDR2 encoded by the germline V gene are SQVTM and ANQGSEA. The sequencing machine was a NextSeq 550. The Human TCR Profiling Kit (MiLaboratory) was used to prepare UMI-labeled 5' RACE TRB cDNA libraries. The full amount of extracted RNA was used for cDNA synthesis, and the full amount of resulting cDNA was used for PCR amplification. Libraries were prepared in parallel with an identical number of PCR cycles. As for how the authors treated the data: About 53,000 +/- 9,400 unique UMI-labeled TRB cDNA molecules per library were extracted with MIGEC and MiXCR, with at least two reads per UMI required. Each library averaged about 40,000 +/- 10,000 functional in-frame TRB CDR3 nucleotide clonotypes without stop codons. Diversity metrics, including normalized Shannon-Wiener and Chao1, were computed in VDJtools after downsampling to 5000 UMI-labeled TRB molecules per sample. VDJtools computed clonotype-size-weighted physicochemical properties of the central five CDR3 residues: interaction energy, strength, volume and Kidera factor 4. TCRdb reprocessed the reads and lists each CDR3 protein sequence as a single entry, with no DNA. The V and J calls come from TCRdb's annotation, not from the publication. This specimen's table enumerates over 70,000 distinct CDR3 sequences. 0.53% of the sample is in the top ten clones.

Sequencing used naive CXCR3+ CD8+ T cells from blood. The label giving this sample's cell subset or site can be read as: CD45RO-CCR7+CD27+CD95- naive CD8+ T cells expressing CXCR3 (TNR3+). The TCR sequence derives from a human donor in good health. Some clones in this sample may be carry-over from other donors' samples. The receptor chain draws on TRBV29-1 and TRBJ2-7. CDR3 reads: CSVGMGYEQYF.